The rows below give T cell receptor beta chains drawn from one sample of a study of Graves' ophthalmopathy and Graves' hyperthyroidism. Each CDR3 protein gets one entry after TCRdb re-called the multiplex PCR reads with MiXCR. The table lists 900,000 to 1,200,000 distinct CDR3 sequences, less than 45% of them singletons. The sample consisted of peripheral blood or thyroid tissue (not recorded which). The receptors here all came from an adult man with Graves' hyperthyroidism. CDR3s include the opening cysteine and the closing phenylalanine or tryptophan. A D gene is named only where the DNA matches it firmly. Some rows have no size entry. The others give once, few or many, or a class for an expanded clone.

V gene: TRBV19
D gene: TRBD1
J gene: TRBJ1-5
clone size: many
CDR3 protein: CASRRTGGDQPQHF
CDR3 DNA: TGTGCCAGTCGAAGGACAGGGGGCGATCAGCCCCAGCATTTT

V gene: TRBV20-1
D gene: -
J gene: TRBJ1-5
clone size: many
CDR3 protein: CSARDRWGYNQPQHF
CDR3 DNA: TGCAGTGCTAGAGACCGGTGGGGGTATAATCAGCCCCAGCATTTT

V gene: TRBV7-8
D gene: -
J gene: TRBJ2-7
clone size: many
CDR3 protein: CASSLAAGKFDEQYF
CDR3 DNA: TGTGCCAGCAGCTTAGCGGCAGGAAAGTTCGACGAGCAGTACTTC

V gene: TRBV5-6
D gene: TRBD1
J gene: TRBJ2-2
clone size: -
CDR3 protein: CASSFGQGAGELFF
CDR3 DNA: TGTGCCAGCAGCTTTGGACAGGGGGCCGGGGAGCTGTTTTTT

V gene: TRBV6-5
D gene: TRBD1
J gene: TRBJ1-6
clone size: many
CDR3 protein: CASRQGRASPLHF
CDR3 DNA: TGTGCCAGCAGACAGGGGAGGGCTTCACCCCTCCACTTT

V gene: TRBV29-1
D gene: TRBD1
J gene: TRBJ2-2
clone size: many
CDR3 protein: CSADRGTGELFF
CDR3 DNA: TGCAGCGCCGACAGGGGCACCGGGGAGCTGTTTTTT

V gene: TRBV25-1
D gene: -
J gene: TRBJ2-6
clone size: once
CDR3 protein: CASSEDGTVSGANVLTF
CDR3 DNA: TGTGCCAGCAGTGAAGATGGGACGGTCTCTGGGGCCAACGTCCTGACTTTC

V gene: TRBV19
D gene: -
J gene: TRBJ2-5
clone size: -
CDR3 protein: CASSVKQVLSRETQYF
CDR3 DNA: TGTGCCAGTAGCGTAAAACAGGTACTATCAAGAGAGACCCAGTACTTC

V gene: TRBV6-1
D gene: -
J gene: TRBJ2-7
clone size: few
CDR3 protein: CASRGFRVGEQYF
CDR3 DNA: TGTGCCAGCAGGGGGTTCCGGGTTGGCGAGCAGTACTTC

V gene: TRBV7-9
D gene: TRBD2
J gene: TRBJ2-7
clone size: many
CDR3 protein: CASTPLAGAYEQYF
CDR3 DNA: TGTGCCAGCACCCCACTAGCGGGCGCCTACGAGCAGTACTTC

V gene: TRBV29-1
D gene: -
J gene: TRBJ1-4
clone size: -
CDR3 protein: CSVEGSGGKLFF
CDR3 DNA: TGCAGCGTTGAAGGTTCGGGAGGAAAACTGTTTTTT

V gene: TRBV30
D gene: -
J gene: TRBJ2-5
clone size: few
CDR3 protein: CAWETGSKAQYF
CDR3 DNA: TGTGCCTGGGAAACAGGTTCCAAGGCCCAGTACTTC

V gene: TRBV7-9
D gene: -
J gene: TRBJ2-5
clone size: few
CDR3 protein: CASSQDLLYQETQYF
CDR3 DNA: TGTGCCAGCAGCCAGGACTTGCTCTACCAAGAGACCCAGTACTTC

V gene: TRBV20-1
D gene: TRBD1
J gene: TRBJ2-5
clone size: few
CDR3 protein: CSPQGAGQETQYF
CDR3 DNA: TGCAGTCCTCAGGGGGCGGGCCAAGAGACCCAGTACTTC

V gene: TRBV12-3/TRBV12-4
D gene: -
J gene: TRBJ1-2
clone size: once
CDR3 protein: CASSQTGPYYGYTF
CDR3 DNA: TGTGCCAGCAGTCAGACCGGGCCCTACTATGGCTACACCTTC

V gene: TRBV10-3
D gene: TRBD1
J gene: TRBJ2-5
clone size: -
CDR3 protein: CAITGTVRQETQYF
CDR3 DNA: TGTGCCATCACTGGGACAGTTAGGCAAGAGACCCAGTACTTC

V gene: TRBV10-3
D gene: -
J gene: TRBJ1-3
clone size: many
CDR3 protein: CAILKDSGNTIYF
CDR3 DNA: TGTGCCATCCTCAAGGACAGTGGAAACACCATATATTTT

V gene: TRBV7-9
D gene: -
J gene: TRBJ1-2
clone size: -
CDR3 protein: CASSIYLCSVETENYGYTF
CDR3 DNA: -

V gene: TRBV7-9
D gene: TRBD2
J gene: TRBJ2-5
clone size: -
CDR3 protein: CASSPGGLAVGETQYF
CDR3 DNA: TGTGCCAGCAGCCCCGGGGGACTAGCGGTGGGAGAGACCCAGTACTTC

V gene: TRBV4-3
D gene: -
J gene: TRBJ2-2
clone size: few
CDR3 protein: CASSQVGRSTGELFF
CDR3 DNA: TGCGCCAGCAGCCAAGTGGGGCGTAGCACCGGGGAGCTGTTTTTT

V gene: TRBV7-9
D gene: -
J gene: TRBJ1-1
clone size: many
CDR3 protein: CASSFGPAEAFF
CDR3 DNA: TGTGCCAGCAGCTTCGGGCCCGCTGAAGCTTTCTTT

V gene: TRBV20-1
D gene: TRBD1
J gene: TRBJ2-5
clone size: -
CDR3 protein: CRLGTEQETQYF
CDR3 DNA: TGCAGACTCGGGACAGAGCAAGAGACCCAGTACTTC

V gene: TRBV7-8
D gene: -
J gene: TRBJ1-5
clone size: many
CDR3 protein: CASSLRALQGLNQPQHF
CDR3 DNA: TGTGCCAGCAGCTTACGCGCGCTTCAGGGACTCAATCAGCCCCAGCATTTT

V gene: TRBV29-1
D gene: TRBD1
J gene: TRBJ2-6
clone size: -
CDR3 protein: CSVEGTGGTEAF
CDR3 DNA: TGCAGCGTTGAAGGGACAGGAGGCACTGAAGCTTTC

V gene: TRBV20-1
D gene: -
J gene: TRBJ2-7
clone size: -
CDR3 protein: CSARDWRGGYEQYF
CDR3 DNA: TGCAGTGCTAGAGATTGGAGGGGGGGCTACGAGCAGTACTTC

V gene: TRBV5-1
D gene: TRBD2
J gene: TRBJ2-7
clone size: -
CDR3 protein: CASSFSRGGSHEQYF
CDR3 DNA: TGTGCCAGCAGTTTCAGTCGAGGCGGGAGCCACGAGCAGTACTTC

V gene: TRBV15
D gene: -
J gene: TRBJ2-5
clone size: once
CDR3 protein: CATSSQTSVYFCAISRGQETQYF
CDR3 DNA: -

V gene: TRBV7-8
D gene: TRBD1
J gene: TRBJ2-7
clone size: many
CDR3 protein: CASSRTGGNEQYF
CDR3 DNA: TGTGCCAGCAGCCGGACAGGAGGCAACGAGCAGTACTTC

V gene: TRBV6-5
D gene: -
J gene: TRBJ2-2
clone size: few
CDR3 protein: CASSYSGRAFTGELFF
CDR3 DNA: TGTGCCAGCAGTTACTCGGGCAGGGCGTTCACCGGGGAGCTGTTTTTT

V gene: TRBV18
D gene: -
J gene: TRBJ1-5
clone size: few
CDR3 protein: CASSPGPLNQPQHF
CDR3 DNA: TGTGCCAGCTCACCGGGACCGCTTAATCAGCCCCAGCATTTT